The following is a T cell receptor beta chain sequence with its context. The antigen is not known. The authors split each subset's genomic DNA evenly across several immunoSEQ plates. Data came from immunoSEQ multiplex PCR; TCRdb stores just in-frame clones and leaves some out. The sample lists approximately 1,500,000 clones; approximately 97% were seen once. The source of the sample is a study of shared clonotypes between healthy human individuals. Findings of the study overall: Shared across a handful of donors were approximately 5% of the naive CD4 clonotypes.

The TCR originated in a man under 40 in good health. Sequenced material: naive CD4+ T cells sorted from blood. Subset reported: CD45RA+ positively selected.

CDR3 loop: CASSDPGTSSGNTIYF. The CDR3, as DNA: TGCGCCAGCAGTGACCCCGGGACATCCTCTGGAAACACCATATATTTT. The V call is TRBV10-1, the J call TRBJ1-3; TRBD1 is a possible D gene (6 bases). Trimming stripped 3 bases from V and 0 bases from J, with 12 bases between. This CDR3 contains 16 residues. Germline values: CDR1 WNHNN, CDR2 SYGVQD (reference sequence).